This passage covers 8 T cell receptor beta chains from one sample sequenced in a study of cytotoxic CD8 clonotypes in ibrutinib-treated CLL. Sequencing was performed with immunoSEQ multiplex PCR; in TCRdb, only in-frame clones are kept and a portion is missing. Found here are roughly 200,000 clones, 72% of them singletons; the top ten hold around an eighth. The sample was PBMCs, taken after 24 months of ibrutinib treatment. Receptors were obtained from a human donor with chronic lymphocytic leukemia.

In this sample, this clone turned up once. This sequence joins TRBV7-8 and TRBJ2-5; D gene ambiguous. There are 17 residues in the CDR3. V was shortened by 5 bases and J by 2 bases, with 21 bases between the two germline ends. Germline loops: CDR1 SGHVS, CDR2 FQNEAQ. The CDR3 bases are TGTGCCAGCAGCCTATCCTCTAACCGACGGCAGCAAGAGACCCAGTACTTC. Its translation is CASSLSSNRRQQETQYF.

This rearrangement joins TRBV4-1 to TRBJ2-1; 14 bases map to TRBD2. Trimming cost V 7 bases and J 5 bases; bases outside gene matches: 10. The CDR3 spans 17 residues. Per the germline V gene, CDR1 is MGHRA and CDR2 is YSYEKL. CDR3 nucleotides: TGCGCCAGCATAGGTCTGGGACTAGCGGGAGTGAACAATGAGCAGTTCTTC. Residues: CASIGLGLAGVNNEQFF.

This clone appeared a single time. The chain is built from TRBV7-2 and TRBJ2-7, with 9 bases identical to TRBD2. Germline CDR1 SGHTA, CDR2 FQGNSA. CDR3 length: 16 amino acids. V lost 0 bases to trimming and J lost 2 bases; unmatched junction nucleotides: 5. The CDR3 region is CASSLASLAGTYEQYF. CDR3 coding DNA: TGTGCCAGCAGCTTAGCGTCGCTAGCGGGAACCTACGAGCAGTACTTC.

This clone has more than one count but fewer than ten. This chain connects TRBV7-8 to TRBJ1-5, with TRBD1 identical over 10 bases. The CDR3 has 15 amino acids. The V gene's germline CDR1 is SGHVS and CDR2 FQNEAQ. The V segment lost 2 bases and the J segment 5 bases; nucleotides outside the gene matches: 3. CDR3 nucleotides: TGTGCCAGCAGCTTACCCGGGACAGGGGATCAGCCCCAGCATTTT. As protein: CASSLPGTGDQPQHF. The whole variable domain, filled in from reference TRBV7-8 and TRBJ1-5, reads GAGVSQSPRYKVAKRGQDVALRCDPISGHVSLFWYQQALGQGPEFLTYFQNEAQLDKSGLPSDRFFAERPEGSVSTLKIQRTQQEDSAVYLCASSLPGTGDQPQHFGDGTRLSIL.

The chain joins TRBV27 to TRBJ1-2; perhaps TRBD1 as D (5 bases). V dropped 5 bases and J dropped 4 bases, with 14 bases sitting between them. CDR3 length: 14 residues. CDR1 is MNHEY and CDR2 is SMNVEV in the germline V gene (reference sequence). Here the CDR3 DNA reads TGTGCCAGCAGTCCTCAGACAGAGACCTATGGCTACACCTTC. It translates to CASSPQTETYGYTF.

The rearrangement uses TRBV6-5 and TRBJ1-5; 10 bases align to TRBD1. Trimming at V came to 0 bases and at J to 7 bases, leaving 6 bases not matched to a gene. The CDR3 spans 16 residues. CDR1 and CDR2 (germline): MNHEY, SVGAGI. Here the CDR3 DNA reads TGTGCCAGCAGTTACTCGTTCAGGACAGGGGGACAGCCCCAGCATTTT. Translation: CASSYSFRTGGQPQHF.

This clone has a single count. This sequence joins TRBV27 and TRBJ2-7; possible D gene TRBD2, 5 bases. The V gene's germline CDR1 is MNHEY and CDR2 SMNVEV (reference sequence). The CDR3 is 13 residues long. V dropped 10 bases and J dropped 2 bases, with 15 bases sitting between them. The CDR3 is CATGLSIAYEQYF. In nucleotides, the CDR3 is TGTGCCACCGGACTTTCAATTGCCTACGAGCAGTACTTC.

The CDR3: CASRPNHLDLHYNEQFF. CDR3 bases: TGTGCCAGCAGACCGAACCATCTTGACCTCCACTACAATGAGCAGTTCTTC. The rearrangement links TRBV4-2 to TRBJ2-1; D ambiguous. Germline CDR1 is LGHNA and CDR2 is YNFKEQ. CDR3 length: 17 amino acids. The germline V and J ends were trimmed by 6 bases and 3 bases, with 21 bases remaining between them.